This T cell receptor beta chain is drawn from a study of control samples from healthy donors and cancer patients (dated by TCRdb to 2019 to 2021). From the germline V gene, CDR1 is SQVTM and CDR2 is ANQGSEA. The CDR3 measures 12 amino acids from cysteine to phenylalanine. The only DNA kept is the CDR3, 36 bases in frame from the first base. Deletion took 3 bases off V and 0 bases off J, with a span of 5 bases between the germline ends. Remarks on this clone: Its antigen specificity is not known. No clone much larger than this one lies a single base away; base qualities are absent.

The library was generated by the immunoSEQ multiplex PCR assay. TCRdb provides this immuneACCESS table in a form limited to in-frame rearrangements. Some clones are lacking; in checked studies, under half of them reflect an unresolved V gene, and why the rest are absent is not known. Present in this sample are tens of thousands of clones, approximately 82% of which were seen just once. The ten largest clonotypes hold 8.5% to 10% of the sample. Sequencing input: blood. The clonotype was recovered from a woman between 55 and 75 years old in good health. The receptor chain draws on TRBV29-1 and TRBJ1-2, with no D gene named confidently. The DNA sequence is as follows: TGCAGCGTTGACGGTCCTAACTATGGCTACACCTTC. This yields the protein CSVDGPNYGYTF.